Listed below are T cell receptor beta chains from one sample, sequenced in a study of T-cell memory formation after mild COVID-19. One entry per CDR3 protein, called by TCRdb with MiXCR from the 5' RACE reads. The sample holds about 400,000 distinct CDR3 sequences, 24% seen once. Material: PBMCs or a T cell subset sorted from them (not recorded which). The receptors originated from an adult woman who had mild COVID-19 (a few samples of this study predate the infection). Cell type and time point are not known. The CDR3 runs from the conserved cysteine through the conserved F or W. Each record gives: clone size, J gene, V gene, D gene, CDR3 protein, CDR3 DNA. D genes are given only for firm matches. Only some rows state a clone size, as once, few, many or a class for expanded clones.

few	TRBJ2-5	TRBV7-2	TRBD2	CASTNDGTSAETQYF	TGTGCCAGCACCAACGACGGGACTAGCGCGGAGACCCAGTACTTC
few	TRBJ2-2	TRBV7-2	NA	CASSSLALGELFF	TGTGCCAGCAGCTCCCTGGCCCTCGGGGAGCTGTTTTTT
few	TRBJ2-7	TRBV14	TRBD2	CASSHGLAREQYF	TGTGCCAGCAGCCACGGACTAGCGAGAGAGCAGTACTTC
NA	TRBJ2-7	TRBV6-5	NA	CASRRNSFYEQYF	TGTGCCAGCCGGCGTAACAGCTTCTACGAGCAGTACTTC
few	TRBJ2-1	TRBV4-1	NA	CASSQWASLGSSYNEQFF	TGCGCCAGCAGCCAATGGGCCAGCCTGGGGTCCTCCTACAATGAGCAGTTCTTC
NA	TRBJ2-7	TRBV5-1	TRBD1	CASSSTGVWEEQYF	TGCGCCAGCAGCTCGACAGGGGTCTGGGAAGAGCAGTACTTC
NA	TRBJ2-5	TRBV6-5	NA	CASSRRKGETQYF	TGTGCCAGCAGTCGGAGGAAAGGGGAGACCCAGTACTTC
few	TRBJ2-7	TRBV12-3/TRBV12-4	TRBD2	CASSFRTSGSQQYF	TGTGCCAGCAGTTTTCGGACTAGCGGGAGCCAGCAGTACTTC
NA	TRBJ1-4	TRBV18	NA	CASSPRREVTNEKLFF	TGTGCCAGCTCTCCCCGGCGGGAGGTGACTAATGAAAAACTGTTTTTT
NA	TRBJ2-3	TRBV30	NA	CAWSGRLAHF	TGTGCCTGGAGTGGTAGGCTAGCGCATTTT
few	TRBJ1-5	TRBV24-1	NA	CATSDGVQPQHF	TGTGCCACCAGTGATGGGGTGCAGCCCCAGCATTTT
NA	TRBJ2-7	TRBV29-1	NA	CSGGRGAYEQYF	TGCAGCGGGGGAAGGGGGGCATACGAGCAGTACTTC
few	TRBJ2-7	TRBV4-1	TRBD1	CASSQVGTGNEQYF	TGCGCCAGCAGCCAAGTTGGGACAGGGAACGAGCAGTACTTC
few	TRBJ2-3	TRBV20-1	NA	CSALDGTQYF	TGCAGTGCTCTCGACGGTACGCAGTATTTT
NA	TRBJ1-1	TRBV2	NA	CASSPGSPNTEAFF	TGTGCCAGCAGTCCAGGGTCCCCGAACACTGAAGCTTTCTTT
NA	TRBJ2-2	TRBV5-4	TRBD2	CASSLLHLAGGHPGELFF	TGTGCCAGCAGCTTGCTACACTTAGCGGGGGGGCATCCCGGGGAGCTGTTTTTT
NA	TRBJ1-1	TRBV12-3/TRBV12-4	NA	CASSAVGGRMNTEAFF	TGTGCCAGCAGCGCTGTCGGGGGTAGAATGAACACTGAAGCTTTCTTT
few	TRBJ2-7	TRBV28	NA	CASSLEAGAEQYF	TGTGCCAGCAGTTTAGAGGCAGGGGCGGAGCAGTACTTC
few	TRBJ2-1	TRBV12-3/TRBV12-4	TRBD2	CASSLGSGRDNEQFF	TGTGCCAGCAGCCTTGGTAGCGGGAGGGACAATGAGCAGTTCTTC
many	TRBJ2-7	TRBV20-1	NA	CSATQDSSYEQYF	TGCAGTGCTACCCAGGACAGCTCCTACGAGCAGTACTTC
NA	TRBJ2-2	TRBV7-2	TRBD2	CASSITSGGIGGELFF	TGTGCCAGCAGCATTACTAGCGGGGGTATCGGCGGGGAGCTGTTTTTT
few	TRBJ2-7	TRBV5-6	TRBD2	CASSSLAGGYYEQYF	TGTGCCAGCAGCTCTCTAGCGGGAGGGTACTACGAGCAGTACTTC
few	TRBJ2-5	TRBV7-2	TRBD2	CASSLGLASGGQETQYF	TGTGCCAGCAGCTTAGGATTGGCTAGCGGGGGACAAGAGACCCAGTACTTC
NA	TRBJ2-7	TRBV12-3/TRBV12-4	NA	CASRSIYEQYF	TGTGCCAGCAGGTCGATCTACGAGCAGTACTTC
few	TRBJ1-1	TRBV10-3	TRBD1	CAISLDRGTEAFF	TGTGCCATCAGTTTGGACAGGGGCACTGAAGCTTTCTTT
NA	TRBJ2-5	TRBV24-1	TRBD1	CATSDPQGAGETQYF	TGTGCCACCAGTGACCCACAGGGGGCAGGGGAGACCCAGTACTTC
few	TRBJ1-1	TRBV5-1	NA	CASSLTTKGTEAFF	TGCGCCAGCAGCTTGACTACCAAGGGCACTGAAGCTTTCTTT
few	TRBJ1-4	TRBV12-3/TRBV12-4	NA	CASSSGGLNEKLFF	TGTGCCAGCAGTTCGGGGGGACTTAATGAAAAACTGTTTTTT
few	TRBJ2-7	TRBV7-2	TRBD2	CASSLPTSGRGEQYF	TGTGCCAGCAGCCTTCCCACTAGCGGGCGGGGCGAGCAGTACTTC
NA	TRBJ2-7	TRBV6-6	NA	CASSPSKDEQYF	TGTGCCAGCAGCCCTTCGAAGGACGAGCAGTACTTC
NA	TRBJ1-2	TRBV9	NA	CASSVAPGANYGYTF	TGTGCCAGCAGCGTAGCTCCAGGGGCGAACTATGGCTACACCTTC
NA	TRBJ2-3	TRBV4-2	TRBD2	CASSPDLAGGGTDTQYF	TGTGCCAGCAGCCCGGACTTAGCGGGAGGTGGAACAGATACGCAGTATTTT
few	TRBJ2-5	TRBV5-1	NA	CASSARSQETQYF	TGCGCCAGCAGCGCCAGAAGCCAAGAGACCCAGTACTTC
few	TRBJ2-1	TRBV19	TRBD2	CASSITSGGDYNEQFF	TGTGCCAGTAGTATAACTAGCGGGGGAGATTACAATGAGCAGTTCTTC
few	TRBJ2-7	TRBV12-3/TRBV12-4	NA	CASGRGPAYEQYF	TGTGCCAGCGGGCGGGGGCCTGCCTACGAGCAGTACTTC
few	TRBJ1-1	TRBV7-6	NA	CASSLAGRDTEAFF	TGTGCCAGCAGCTTAGCAGGGCGTGACACTGAAGCTTTCTTT
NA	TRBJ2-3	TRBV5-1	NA	CASSLVASGTDTQYF	TGCGCCAGCAGCTTGGTTGCTAGCGGCACAGATACGCAGTATTTT
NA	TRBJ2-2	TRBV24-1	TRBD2	CATSRGSGSNTGELFF	TGTGCCACCAGTAGAGGAAGCGGGAGTAACACCGGGGAGCTGTTTTTT
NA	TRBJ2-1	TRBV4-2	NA	CASSQDPGTPYNEQFF	TGTGCCAGCAGCCAAGACCCAGGGACTCCCTACAATGAGCAGTTCTTC
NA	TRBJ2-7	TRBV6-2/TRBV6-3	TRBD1	CASGTGAHEQYF	TGTGCCAGCGGGACAGGGGCTCACGAGCAGTACTTC
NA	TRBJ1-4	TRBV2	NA	CASRGPNEKLFF	TGTGCCAGCAGGGGTCCTAATGAAAAACTGTTTTTT
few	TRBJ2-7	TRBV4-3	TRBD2	CASSQEYLGGESSYEQYF	TGCGCCAGCAGCCAAGAATATTTGGGAGGGGAGAGCTCCTACGAGCAGTACTTC
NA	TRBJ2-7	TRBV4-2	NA	CASSQEMGESYEQYF	TGTGCCAGCAGCCAAGAGATGGGGGAGTCCTACGAGCAGTACTTC
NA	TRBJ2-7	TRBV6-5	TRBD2	CASSVGTTPSYEQYF	TGTGCCAGCAGCGTTGGGACTACTCCCTCCTACGAGCAGTACTTC
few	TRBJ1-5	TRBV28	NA	CASSFHSNQPQHF	TGTGCCAGCAGTTTTCATAGCAATCAGCCCCAGCATTTT